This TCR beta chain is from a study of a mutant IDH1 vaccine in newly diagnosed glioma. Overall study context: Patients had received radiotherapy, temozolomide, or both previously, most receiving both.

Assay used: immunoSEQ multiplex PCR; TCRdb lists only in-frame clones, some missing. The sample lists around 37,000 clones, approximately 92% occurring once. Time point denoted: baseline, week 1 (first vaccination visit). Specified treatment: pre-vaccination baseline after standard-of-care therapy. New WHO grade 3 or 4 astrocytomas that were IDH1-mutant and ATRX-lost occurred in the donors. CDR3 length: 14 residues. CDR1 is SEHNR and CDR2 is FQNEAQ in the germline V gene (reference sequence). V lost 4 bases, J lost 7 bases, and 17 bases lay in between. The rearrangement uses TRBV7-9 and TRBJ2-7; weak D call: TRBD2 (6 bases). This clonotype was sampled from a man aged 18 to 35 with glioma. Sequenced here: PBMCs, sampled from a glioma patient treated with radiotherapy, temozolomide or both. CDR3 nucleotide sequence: TGTGCCAGCAGCTCCGGACTACCAGTCGGAGAGCAGTACTTC. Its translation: CASSSGLPVGEQYF.